These 9 T cell receptor beta chains were all obtained from the same sample, sequenced in a study of blood T cell repertoires in COVID-19. The table came from immunoSEQ multiplex PCR; TCRdb's copy has only in-frame clones and leaves some out. The sample has 150,000 to 200,000 clones, around 87% seen once. The sequenced sample was peripheral blood. All receptors come from a woman older than 75 in a cohort sampled during active or convalescent COVID-19.

This chain connects TRBV6-2 or TRBV6-3 to TRBJ2-1; 13 bases match TRBD2. CDR3 length: 17 residues. The V and J ends lost 2 bases and 5 bases, in that order; junction bases with no gene match: 6. CDR1 and CDR2 (germline): MNHEY, SVGEGT. This CDR3 is CASSYGPGTSGNNEQFF. The CDR3 DNA sequence: TGTGCCAGCAGTTACGGTCCCGGGACTAGCGGGAACAATGAGCAGTTCTTC.

The chain employs TRBV5-1 and TRBJ1-2, with D tentatively TRBD1 (5 bases). The V gene's germline CDR1 is SGHRS and CDR2 YFSETQ. The CDR3 is made up of 16 amino acids. V was trimmed by 0 bases and J by 3 bases, leaving 15 bases between them. The CDR3 sequence: CASSLEGGRVYYGYTF. The CDR3 coding sequence is TGCGCCAGCAGCTTGGAGGGCGGCAGGGTGTACTATGGCTACACCTTC.

This clone has more than one count but fewer than ten. V is TRBV18 and J is TRBJ1-1; 7 nucleotides align to TRBD1. Germline V gives CDR1 KGHSH, CDR2 LQKENI. The CDR3 length is 15 residues. V was clipped by 4 bases and J by 3 bases; unmatched bases: 8. The CDR3, as DNA: TGTGCCAGCTCACTCCGACAGGGTTTTGACACTGAAGCTTTCTTT. This codes for CASSLRQGFDTEAFF.

The V and J genes are TRBV19 and TRBJ2-2; D is possibly TRBD2 (6 bases). CDR3 length: 16 amino acids. The ends were cut back, 3 bases at V and 1 base at J, with 12 bases in the middle. Per germline, CDR1 LNHDA and CDR2 SQIVND (reference sequence). The CDR3 region is CASSILGGGNTGELFF. CDR3 sequence (DNA): TGTGCCAGTAGTATCTTGGGGGGTGGGAACACCGGGGAGCTGTTTTTT.

The chain recombines TRBV28 with TRBJ2-1, with a possible D match to TRBD2 (6 bases). Trimming stripped 8 bases from V and 7 bases from J, with 21 bases between. The CDR3 totals 15 residues. From germline, CDR1 is MDHEN and CDR2 SYDVKM. CDR3 DNA: TGTGCCAGCCTAGAAGCGGGTAGGGCACCAAATGAGCAGTTCTTC. Residues: CASLEAGRAPNEQFF.

The CDR3 sequence is CASSSLDRVGGYTF. The DNA for the CDR3 is TGTGCCAGTAGTTCGCTGGACAGGGTAGGGGGCTACACCTTC. The chain couples TRBV19 to TRBJ1-2, with TRBD1 matching 8 bases. The J segment lost 8 bases and the V segment lost 5 bases, leaving 10 bases of the junction unmatched. The CDR3 is 14 residues long. CDR1 is LNHDA and CDR2 is SQIVND in the germline V gene (reference sequence).

The chain combines TRBV25-1 with TRBJ2-7, with D tentatively TRBD1 (5 bases). Germline CDR1 MGHDK, CDR2 SYGVNS. The CDR3 has 15 amino acids. Trimming removed 1 base from V and 0 bases from J, with 10 bases in between. The CDR3 loop reads CASSESRTNSYEQYF. The CDR3 nucleotides read TGTGCCAGCAGTGAATCAAGGACAAACTCCTACGAGCAGTACTTC.

In this sample, this clone turned up a few times. The rearrangement links TRBV23-1 to TRBJ2-3, with D perhaps matching TRBD2 (5 bases). TRBV23-1 qualifies as an ORF whose function is uncertain. There are 17 residues in the CDR3. Trimming took 1 base from V and 6 from J, leaving 20 bases between them. The CDR3 region is CASSQYPGSPMTDTQYF. The CDR3 bases are TGCGCCAGCAGTCAATATCCGGGATCCCCTATGACGGATACGCAGTATTTT.

The chain recombines TRBV30 with TRBJ1-4; 11 bases align to TRBD1. CDR1 GTSNPN and CDR2 SVGIG come from the germline V gene (reference sequence). V was clipped by 1 base and J by 7 bases; unmatched bases: 8. There are 16 residues in the CDR3. The CDR3 is CAWSDVPGQGGEKLFF. DNA for the CDR3: TGTGCCTGGAGTGACGTACCGGGACAGGGGGGTGAAAAACTGTTTTTT. Full variable domain (remainder filled in from reference TRBV30 and TRBJ1-4): SQTIHQWPATLVQPVGSPLSLECTVEGTSNPNLYWYRQAAGRGLQLLFYSVGIGQISSEVPQNLSASRPQDRQFILSSKKLLLSDSGFYLCAWSDVPGQGGEKLFFGSGTQLSVL.